What follows are 12 T cell receptor beta chains derived from one specimen sequenced in a study of technical replicates of blood from four donors. Using immunoSEQ multiplex PCR, the repertoire was profiled, and TCRdb retains in-frame clones only, with some absent. The data contain around 80,000 clones, around 94% of them seen just once; the ten biggest clones take up less than 0.4%. The sequencing input was T cells isolated from PBMCs. All receptors derive from a human donor in good health.

V gene TRBV2 combines with J gene TRBJ2-3, with 10 positions matching TRBD1. The CDR3 length is 13 residues. Germline V gives CDR1 SNHLY, CDR2 FYNNEI. After removal of 11 bases from V and 3 bases from J, the junction contained 5 bases not matched to a gene. The CDR3 region is CACRDRGTDTQYF. Here the CDR3 DNA reads TGTGCCTGCCGGGACAGGGGAACAGATACGCAGTATTTT.

The chain has TRBV28 and TRBJ2-7; 12 positions agree with TRBD2. The CDR3 sequence is 16 residues long. V was pared by 8 bases and J by 2 bases, with 10 bases of the junction left unmatched. The germline V gene has CDR1 MDHEN and CDR2 SYDVKM. This CDR3 is CASRRLAGVRAYEQYF. As DNA, the CDR3 is TGTGCCAGCCGAAGACTAGCGGGAGTTAGGGCCTACGAGCAGTACTTC.

The V gene is TRBV11-2, the J gene TRBJ1-5; D uncertain. The CDR3 runs 16 residues. The V gene lost 5 bases and the J gene lost 2 bases, with 16 bases spanning the gap. Germline assignment: CDR1 SGHAT and CDR2 FQNNGV. CDR3: CASSHRVAGGNQPQHF. The CDR3 coding sequence is TGTGCCAGCAGCCATAGGGTGGCCGGGGGCAATCAGCCCCAGCATTTT.

This clone was recorded a few times. This chain links TRBV4-2 with TRBJ2-7, with TRBD2 identical over 16 bases. After removal of 4 bases from V and 0 bases from J, the junction contained 21 bases not matched to a gene. Germline V gene data show CDR1 as LGHNA and CDR2 as YNFKEQ. The CDR3 length is 23 residues. The CDR3 bases are TGTGCCAGCAGCCGCAACGACAGGGGAGGGCCGGGACTAGCGGGAGGGGGCTCCTACGAGCAGTACTTC. Protein: CASSRNDRGGPGLAGGGSYEQYF.

The rearrangement joins TRBV7-9 to TRBJ2-4; unclear D gene. Germline loops: CDR1 SEHNR, CDR2 FQNEAQ (reference sequence). This CDR3 is 15 amino acids long. V lost 1 base, J lost 0 bases, and 7 bases lay in between. CDR3 sequence (DNA): TGTGCCAGCAGCTTAGGGCATCTAGCCAAAAACATTCAGTACTTC. Amino acids: CASSLGHLAKNIQYF.

This chain connects TRBV10-3 to TRBJ2-7; 10 nucleotides align to TRBD2. The CDR3 is made up of 20 amino acids. Germline CDR1 and CDR2: ENHRY and SYGVKD. The V gene end was trimmed by 3 bases and the J gene end by 7 bases; junction bases not matched to a gene: 24. The CDR3 DNA is TGTGCCATCAGTGACCGAGGACTAGCGGCACCTCCCCGGGAGTTGGGGGAGCAGTACTTC. It is translated as CAISDRGLAAPPRELGEQYF.

V and J are TRBV28 and TRBJ2-2; 7 bases are shared with TRBD1. Germline CDR1 is MDHEN and CDR2 is SYDVKM. CDR3 length: 15 residues. With V trimmed by 6 bases and J by 2 bases, 6 bases remained unmatched. The CDR3 DNA reads TGTGCCAGCAGCCCCGGGACAGCCAACACCGGGGAGCTGTTTTTT. It codes for CASSPGTANTGELFF.

Regarding this clone: Other DNA sequences in the sample encode the same CDR3. The V call is TRBV6-5, the J call TRBJ2-7; 10 bases are a match to TRBD1. Germline V gene lookup returns CDR1 MNHEY and CDR2 SVGAGI. The CDR3 length is 14 residues. Losses at the gene ends were 3 bases for V and 4 bases for J; bases not matched to a gene: 3. CDR3 coding DNA: TGTGCCAGCAGTTATGGACAGGGGGGGTACGAGCAGTACTTC. This sequence encodes CASSYGQGGYEQYF.

The chain is built from TRBV28 and TRBJ1-1; D is unclear. V lost 2 bases and J 2 bases, leaving 6 bases between the germline ends. Germline V lookup: CDR1 MDHEN, CDR2 SYDVKM. The CDR3 contains 13 residues. The CDR3 loop reads CASSLTANTEAFF. CDR3 sequence (DNA): TGTGCCAGCAGTTTAACAGCTAACACTGAAGCTTTCTTT.

CDR3 sequence (DNA): TGTGCCAGCAGTCCAGGCTCAAGCTCCTACGAGCAGTACTTC. Translating gives CASSPGSSSYEQYF. The V call is TRBV9, the J call TRBJ2-7; no firm D call. Germline loops: CDR1 SGDLS, CDR2 YYNGEE. CDR3 length: 14 amino acids. The V end was cut by 5 bases, the J end by 0 bases, with 12 bases between.

This rearrangement joins TRBV30 to TRBJ2-2; 7 positions match TRBD2. Germline assignment: CDR1 GTSNPN and CDR2 SVGIG (reference sequence). The V segment lost 6 bases and the J segment 4 bases; nucleotides outside the gene matches: 8. CDR3 length equals 14 residues. This CDR3 reads CACPLAGSTGELFF. CDR3 bases: TGTGCCTGCCCCTTAGCGGGTAGCACCGGGGAGCTGTTTTTT.

The rearrangement links TRBV25-1 to TRBJ1-4; possible D gene TRBD1, 5 bases. V lost 1 base to trimming and J lost 8 bases, with 11 bases between them. Per the germline V gene, CDR1 is MGHDK and CDR2 is SYGVNS. There are 14 residues in the CDR3. Here the CDR3 reads CASSELGQMEKLFF. The CDR3 DNA is TGTGCCAGCAGTGAATTAGGACAAATGGAAAAACTGTTTTTT.